This T cell receptor beta chain stems from a study of T-cell reconstitution after alpha-beta-depleted transplantation in children. The study's findings and limits: The study reportedly traced alpha-beta T cells about two months after transplant to several hundred expanded graft clones. Some patients showed high day-60 TCRbeta diversity, which derived from surviving recipient T cells and thymic progenitors. By one year post-transplant, T-cell counts and diversity largely arose from T cells that were newly produced.

Concerning this clonotype itself: Antigen unknown.

A TCRbeta library incorporating unique molecular identifiers was prepared. TCRdb reprocessed the PCR reads via MiXCR and lists one record per CDR3 protein. The sample includes 250,000 to 400,000 distinct CDR3 sequences, more than 20% seen only once; the top ten take about a tenth. The CDR3 runs to 14 residues. The germline V gene has CDR1 SEHNR and CDR2 FQNEAQ (reference sequence). Germline trimming cut 4 bases from V and 8 bases from J; bases unmatched to any gene: 6. The chain links TRBV7-9 to TRBJ1-4, with TRBD1 matching 8 bases. This specimen was PBMCs, mostly from graft donor cells, taken 180 days after TCRalphabeta/CD19-depleted stem cell transplant. This TCR was sampled from a male patient under 18 who had a stem cell transplant for acute lymphoblastic leukemia, so the T cells may come from the graft donor. The CDR3, as DNA: TGTGCCAGCAGCTCAGGACAGGGAGGGGAAAAACTGTTTTTT. It yields the protein CASSSGQGGEKLFF. The whole variable domain, filled in from reference TRBV7-9 and TRBJ1-4, reads DTGVSQNPRHKITKRGQNVTFRCDPISEHNRLYWYRQTLGQGPEFLTYFQNEAQLEKSRLLSDRFSAERPKGSFSTLEIQRTEQGDSAMYLCASSSGQGGEKLFFGSGTQLSVL.